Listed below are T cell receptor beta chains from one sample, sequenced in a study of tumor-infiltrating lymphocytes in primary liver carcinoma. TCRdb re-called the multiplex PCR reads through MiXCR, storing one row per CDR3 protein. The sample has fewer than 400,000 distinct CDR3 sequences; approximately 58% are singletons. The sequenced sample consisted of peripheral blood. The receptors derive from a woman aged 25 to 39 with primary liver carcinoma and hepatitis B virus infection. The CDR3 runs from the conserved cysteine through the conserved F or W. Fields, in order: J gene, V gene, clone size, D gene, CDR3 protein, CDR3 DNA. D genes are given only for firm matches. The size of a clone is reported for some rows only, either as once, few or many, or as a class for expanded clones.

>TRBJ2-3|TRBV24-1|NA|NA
CATMDTDTQYF
TGTGCCACCATGGATACAGATACGCAGTATTTT
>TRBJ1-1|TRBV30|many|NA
CAWSIPTPEAFF
TGTGCCTGGAGCATCCCTACACCAGAAGCTTTCTTT
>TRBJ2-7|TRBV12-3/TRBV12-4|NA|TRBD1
CTSSPKPGQYYEQYF
TGTACCAGCAGCCCGAAACCGGGACAGTACTACGAGCAGTACTTC
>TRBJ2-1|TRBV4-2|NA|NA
CASSQDLRGSDEQFF
TGTGCCAGCAGCCAAGATTTGCGCGGTTCGGATGAGCAGTTCTTC
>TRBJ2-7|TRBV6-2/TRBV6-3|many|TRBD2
CASSFRSLLAGRAYEQYF
TGTGCCAGCAGTTTTCGGTCCCTCCTAGCGGGGAGGGCCTACGAGCAGTACTTC
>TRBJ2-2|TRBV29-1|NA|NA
CSVVQANTGELLF
TGCAGCGTTGTTCAGGCGAACACCGGGGAGCTGCTTTTT
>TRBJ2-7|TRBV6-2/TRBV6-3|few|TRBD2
CASTTPLAGGGYEQYF
TGTGCCAGCACCACCCCCCTAGCGGGAGGGGGCTACGAGCAGTACTTC
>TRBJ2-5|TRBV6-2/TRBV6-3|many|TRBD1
CASSDPGQGFQETQYF
TGTGCCAGCAGTGATCCGGGACAGGGTTTCCAAGAGACCCAGTACTTC
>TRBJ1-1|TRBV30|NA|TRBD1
CAWSRDSMGTEAFF
TGTGCCTGGAGTAGGGACAGTATGGGCACTGAAGCTTTCTTT
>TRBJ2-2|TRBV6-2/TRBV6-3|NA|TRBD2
CASSYAVLADIGELFF
TGTGCCAGCAGTTACGCCGTCCTAGCGGACATCGGGGAGCTGTTTTTT
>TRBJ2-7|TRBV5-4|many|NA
CASSLDTLYEQYF
TGTGCCAGCAGCTTAGACACCCTCTACGAGCAGTACTTC
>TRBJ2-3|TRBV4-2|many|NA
CASSQGRDSYTDTQYF
TGTGCCAGCAGCCAAGGTCGGGACTCCTACACAGATACGCAGTATTTT
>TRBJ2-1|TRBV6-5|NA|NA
CASKWNNEQFF
TGTGCCAGCAAATGGAACAACGAGCAGTTCTTC
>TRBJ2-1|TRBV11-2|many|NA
CASSLVGLESNKFF
TGTGCCAGCAGCTTAGTAGGTCTTGAAAGTAATAAGTTCTTC
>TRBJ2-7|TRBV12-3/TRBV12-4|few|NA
CASRGPGARQYF
TGTGCCAGCAGGGGCCCTGGGGCGCGGCAGTACTTC
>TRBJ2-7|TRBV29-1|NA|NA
CSVEHTDGTYEQYF
TGCAGCGTTGAACACACGGACGGTACCTACGAGCAGTACTTC
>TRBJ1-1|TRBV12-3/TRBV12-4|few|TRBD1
CASIVTGAGTEAFF
TGTGCCAGCATCGTGACAGGGGCAGGCACTGAAGCTTTCTTT
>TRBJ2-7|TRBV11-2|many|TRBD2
CASSLAGVYEQYF
TGTGCCAGCAGTTTAGCGGGAGTCTACGAGCAGTACTTC
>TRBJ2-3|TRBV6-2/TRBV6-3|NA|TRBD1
CVIQDRFTDTQYF
TGTGTCATACAGGACAGGTTCACAGATACGCAGTATTTT
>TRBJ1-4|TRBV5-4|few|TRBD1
CASGSQGGPLEKLFF
TGTGCCAGCGGCTCTCAGGGGGGACCTCTAGAAAAACTGTTTTTT
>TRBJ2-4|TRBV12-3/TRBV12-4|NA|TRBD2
CASSSTSGRVIQYF
TGTGCCAGCAGCTCAACTAGCGGGAGGGTGATTCAGTACTTC
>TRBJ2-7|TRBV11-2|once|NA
CVSSLTRGWGDQYF
TGTGTCAGCAGCTTAACAAGAGGTTGGGGCGATCAGTACTTC
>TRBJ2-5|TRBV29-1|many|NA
CSVQASWETQYF
TGCAGCGTACAGGCTAGTTGGGAGACCCAGTACTTC
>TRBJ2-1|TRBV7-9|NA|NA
CASSLDPGEQFF
TGTGCCAGCAGCTTAGACCCCGGTGAGCAGTTCTTC
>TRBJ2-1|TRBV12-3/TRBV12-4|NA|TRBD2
CASSPSGESYNEQFF
TGTGCCAGCAGCCCGAGCGGGGAATCTTACAATGAGCAGTTCTTC
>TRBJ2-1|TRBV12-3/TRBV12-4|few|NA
CASSFVPDPYNEQFF
TGTGCCAGCAGTTTCGTTCCCGACCCGTACAATGAGCAGTTCTTC